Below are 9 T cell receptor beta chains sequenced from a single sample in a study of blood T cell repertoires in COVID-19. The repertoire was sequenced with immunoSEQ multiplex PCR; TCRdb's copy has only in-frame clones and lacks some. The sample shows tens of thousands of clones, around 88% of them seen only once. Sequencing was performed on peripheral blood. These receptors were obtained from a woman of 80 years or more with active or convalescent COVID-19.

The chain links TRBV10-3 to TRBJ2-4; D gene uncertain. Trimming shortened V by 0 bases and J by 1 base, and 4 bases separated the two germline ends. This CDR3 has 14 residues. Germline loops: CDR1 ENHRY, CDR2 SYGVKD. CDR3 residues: CAISESSAKNIQYF. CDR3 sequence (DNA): TGTGCCATCAGTGAGTCTAGCGCCAAAAACATTCAGTACTTC.

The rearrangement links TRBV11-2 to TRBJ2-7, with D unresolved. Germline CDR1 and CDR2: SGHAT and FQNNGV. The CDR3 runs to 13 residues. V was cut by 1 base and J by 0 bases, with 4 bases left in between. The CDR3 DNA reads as TGTGCCAGCAGCTTAGGAGTCTCCTACGAGCAGTACTTC. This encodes CASSLGVSYEQYF.

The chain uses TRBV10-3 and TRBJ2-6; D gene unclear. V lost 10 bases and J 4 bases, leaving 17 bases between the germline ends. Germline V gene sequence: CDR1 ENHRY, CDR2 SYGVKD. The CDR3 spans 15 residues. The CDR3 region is CATSTLNRGANVLTF. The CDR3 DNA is TGTGCCACCTCAACCCTTAATAGAGGGGCCAACGTCCTGACTTTC.

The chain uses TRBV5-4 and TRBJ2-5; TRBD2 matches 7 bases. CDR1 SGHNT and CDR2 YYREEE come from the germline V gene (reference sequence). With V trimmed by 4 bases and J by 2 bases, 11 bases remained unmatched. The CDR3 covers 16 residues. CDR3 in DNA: TGTGCCAGCAGCGGGGGGGGTCTAGGGTTGCAAGAGACCCAGTACTTC. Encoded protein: CASSGGGLGLQETQYF.

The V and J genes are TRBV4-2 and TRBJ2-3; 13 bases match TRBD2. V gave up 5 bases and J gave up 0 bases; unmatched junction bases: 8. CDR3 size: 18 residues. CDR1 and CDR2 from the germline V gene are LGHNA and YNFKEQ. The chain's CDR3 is CASSSGLAGLTSTDTQYF. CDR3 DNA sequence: TGTGCCAGCAGCTCGGGACTAGCGGGGTTGACTAGCACAGATACGCAGTATTTT.

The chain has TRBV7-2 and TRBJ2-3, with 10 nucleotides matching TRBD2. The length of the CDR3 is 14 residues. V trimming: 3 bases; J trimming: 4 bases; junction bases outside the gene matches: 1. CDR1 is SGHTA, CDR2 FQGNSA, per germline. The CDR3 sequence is CASSFGLAADTQYF. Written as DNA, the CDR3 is TGTGCCAGCAGCTTCGGACTAGCGGCAGATACGCAGTATTTT.

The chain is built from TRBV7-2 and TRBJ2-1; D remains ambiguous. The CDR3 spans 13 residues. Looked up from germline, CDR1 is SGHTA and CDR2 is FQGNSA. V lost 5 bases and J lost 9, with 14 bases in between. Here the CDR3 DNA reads TGTGCCAGCAGCCCGTTTGCAAGCTCTGAGCAGTTCTTC. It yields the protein CASSPFASSEQFF.

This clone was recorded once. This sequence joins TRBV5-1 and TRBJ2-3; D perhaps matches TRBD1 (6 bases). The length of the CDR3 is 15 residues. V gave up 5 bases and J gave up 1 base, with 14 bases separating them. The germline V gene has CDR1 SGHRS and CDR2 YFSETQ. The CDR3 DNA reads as TGCGCCAGCAGTTTAGCAGGGGTGGGCACAGATACGCAGTATTTT. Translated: CASSLAGVGTDTQYF.

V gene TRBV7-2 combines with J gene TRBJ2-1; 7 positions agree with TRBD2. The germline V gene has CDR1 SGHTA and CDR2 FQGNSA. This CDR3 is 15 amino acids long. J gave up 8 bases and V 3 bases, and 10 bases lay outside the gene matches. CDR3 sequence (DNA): TGTGCCAGCAGCTTGTGGTTACGGGGAGGGGATGAGCAGTTCTTC. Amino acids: CASSLWLRGGDEQFF.